This entry is about one T cell receptor beta chain. Between the trimmed V and J ends, which lost 5 bases and 2 bases, there was a span of 20 bases. This CDR3 contains 17 residues. CDR1 and CDR2 from the germline V gene are MDHEN and SYDVKM. This sample is part of a study of cytotoxic CD8 clonotypes in ibrutinib-treated CLL. Clones were read by immunoSEQ multiplex PCR, and TCRdb kept only the in-frame ones, dropping some. Of about 49,000 clones listed, roughly 57% were seen once; the top ten hold approximately 30%. This chain links TRBV28 with TRBJ2-3, with a weak D call TRBD2 (5 bases). Here the sequenced sample was PBMCs, taken after 12 months of ibrutinib treatment. The TCR comes from a human donor with chronic lymphocytic leukemia. The CDR3 nucleotides read TGTGCCAGCAGTCCGTTGGACTTCCCAATCCACACAGATACGCAGTATTTT. It encodes CASSPLDFPIHTDTQYF.